This TCR beta chain was recovered during a study of blood T cells in healthy people across ages (dated by TCRdb to the mid-2010s). About the study as a whole: Template switching captured roughly one uniquely barcoded TCR beta cDNA molecule per two T cells in model experiments. To track age-related changes in TCR beta repertoire diversity, the study relied on deep sequencing normalized with unique cDNA molecular identifiers. The donors were divided into four age groups: young (average about 15 years), middle-aged (about 40), aged (under 70) and long-lived (about 79). Using the same blood draw, the study looked at two additional independent replicas of 1 million unique cDNA reads for two donors, one aged 18 to 30 and the other aged 80 or older.

Donors were a few dozen systemically healthy Caucasian individuals from Russia aged roughly 6 to 90 years. Roughly 10 milliliters of peripheral blood were drawn from each donor into EDTA-treated Vacutainer tubes. PBMCs were isolated by Ficoll-Paque density-gradient centrifugation, with at least 6 million obtained per sample. Total RNA was extracted from PBMCs with Trizol reagent, with at least 5.5 micrograms obtained per sample. For every donor, flow cytometry on a PBMC aliquot measured the percentage of naive CD45RAhigh/CD27high T cells. The library was produced with 5' RACE. TCRdb names Illumina HiSeq 2500 as the instrument used. A second PCR of roughly 6 to 11 cycles was performed with a sample-barcoded 5' primer and a J-beta primer mix. Each TCR beta cDNA molecule received a unique molecular identifier from a template-switch 5' adaptor carrying 12 random nucleotides. Each sample yielded at least 2.5 million CDR3-containing paired-end reads. First-strand cDNA was synthesized from all RNA with the Mint cDNA synthesis kit, primed by a TRBC-specific oligonucleotide. All cDNA was treated with uracil-DNA glycosylase and then went through a first 18-cycle PCR with the universal primers M1SS and BC2_uni_R. The authors processed their data as follows. Normalization of each sample was performed by random selection of 1 million high-quality reads, each carrying a distinct molecular identifier. Reads with shared molecular identifiers were discarded instead of being binned into consensus sequences. MiTCR, set to a Q25 quality threshold and the strictest error-elimination algorithm, was used for CDR3 identification, clonotype clustering and error correction. A nonparametric unseen species model with Euler transformation was used to estimate lower-bound total TCR beta diversity. TCRdb cleaned the public reads at Q25 with fastp, built clones with MiXCR and kept in-frame beta chains. Here each entry gathers all rows of one CDR3 protein and keeps the most common genes and DNA. The V and J calls and clone size are TCRdb's, not the authors'. Across this sample there are roughly 1,100,000 distinct CDR3 sequences, with about 25% seen only once. The ten biggest clones cover 0.65% to 0.75% of the sample.

Points the paper makes about the study in general: As age increased, observed TCR beta diversity per million T cells dropped in a roughly linear way, and a significant reduction was already evident by age roughly 40. The long-lived group showed more naive CD4+ T cells, fewer expanded clones and increased TCR diversity than the aged group, suggesting age selection. Because the CMV infection status of the donors was unknown, age-related changes in expanded clonotypes may potentially have been confounded. Bulk unsorted PBMC profiling prevented conclusive comparison of naive and antigen-experienced compartments. The percentage of naive T cells measured by flow cytometry correlated strongly with observed TCR beta diversity. Estimates of total diversity from one million sequenced T cells were regarded as lower bounds and underestimates.

V and J lose 6 bases and 5 bases, and a span of 11 bases separates them. Sequences MNHEY (CDR1) and SVGAGI (CDR2) are obtained from the germline V gene. From the cysteine up to the phenylalanine, the CDR3 has a length of 13 residues. Only the CDR3 DNA is retained, 39 bases long and in frame from the first base. On this clonotype itself: The target of this receptor is not known. No qualities accompany the bases; no much larger clone lies one base away.

In addition, the sample was reused for a study of T cells of mothers and their children. The second study's authors report: The donors were nine systemically healthy Caucasian individuals, made up of three mothers and their six children. cDNA synthesis used all of the extracted RNA, with roughly 1.5 ug of RNA in each 15 ul reaction. In the second PCR, the M1S primer added sample barcodes and 2-4 random nucleotides. Over 8.5 million TCR beta CDR3 reads came from each mother, compared with around 3 million reads from each child. Thymic selection shapes the output of TCR recombination in a similar way in related and unrelated pairs, and inherited differences have a minor effect. Normalized repertoire overlap was always found to be slightly, but never significantly, higher in related mother-child pairs than in unrelated mother-child pairs. Persistent microchimeric T cell clones were not detected, at a sensitivity of approximately 100 clones per million clonotypes. To look for features that set related mother-child pairs apart from unrelated individuals, the researchers ran deep NGS to compare the TCR beta repertoires of mothers and children. Mothers averaged about 37 +/- 4 years of age and children averaged roughly 10 +/- 4 years. After adapters were ligated using NEBNext reagents, the libraries underwent 100+100 nt paired-end sequencing on an Illumina HiSeq 2000. To avoid cross-contamination, the mother libraries and the child libraries were prepared a month apart and sequenced in separate runs. Each donor had between roughly 450,000 and 2,100,000 distinct TCR beta clonotypes identified. Naive TCR beta clonotypes were estimated from low-frequency clonotypes matched to each donor's FACS-determined naive share, without sorting.

The sequenced sample consisted of blood. Rearrangement joined TRBV6-5 to TRBJ1-5, with TRBD1 perhaps the D gene, on 5 matching bases. This TCR was recovered from a girl under 10 years old in good health. The DNA is as follows: TGTGCCAGCAGCCCCGGGGCCTATCAGCCCCAGCATTTT. Its coded protein is CASSPGAYQPQHF.